This entry is about one T cell receptor beta chain. The antigen remains unidentified. Per the authors' pipeline: For the immunoSEQ data, sequences were junction-only without quality scores, so filtering differed. The method was immunoSEQ multiplex PCR; TCRdb's version includes in-frame clones alone and lacks a portion of them. That table is the source of V, J and clone size, and D and trimming were worked out from the DNA. The sample lists about 820,000 clones; 80% to 95% were seen once. Naive CD8 cells, CD45RO-negative and positively selected for CCR7, excluded terminally differentiated effector memory CD45RA+ cells. The data are from a study of shared clonotypes between healthy human individuals. Findings and limits, study-wide: Generation probabilities of non-shared clonotypes were lower (relative to those shared by all four donors). What naive subsets generally showed was a larger estimated richness than memory subsets showed. Blood alone was sampled, and tissue repertoires likely differ.

The CDR3 has 13 residues. The germline V gene has CDR1 MNHNY and CDR2 SVGAGI (reference sequence). The V and J ends lost 3 bases and 1 base respectively, with 6 bases between them. The chain is built from TRBV6-6 and TRBJ1-1; unclear D gene. Sample: naive CD8+ T cells sorted from blood. This sequence originates from a man younger than 45 in good health. The CDR3, as DNA: TGTGCCAGCAGTTATCAGCAGAACACTGAAGCTTTCTTT. Its translation is CASSYQQNTEAFF.